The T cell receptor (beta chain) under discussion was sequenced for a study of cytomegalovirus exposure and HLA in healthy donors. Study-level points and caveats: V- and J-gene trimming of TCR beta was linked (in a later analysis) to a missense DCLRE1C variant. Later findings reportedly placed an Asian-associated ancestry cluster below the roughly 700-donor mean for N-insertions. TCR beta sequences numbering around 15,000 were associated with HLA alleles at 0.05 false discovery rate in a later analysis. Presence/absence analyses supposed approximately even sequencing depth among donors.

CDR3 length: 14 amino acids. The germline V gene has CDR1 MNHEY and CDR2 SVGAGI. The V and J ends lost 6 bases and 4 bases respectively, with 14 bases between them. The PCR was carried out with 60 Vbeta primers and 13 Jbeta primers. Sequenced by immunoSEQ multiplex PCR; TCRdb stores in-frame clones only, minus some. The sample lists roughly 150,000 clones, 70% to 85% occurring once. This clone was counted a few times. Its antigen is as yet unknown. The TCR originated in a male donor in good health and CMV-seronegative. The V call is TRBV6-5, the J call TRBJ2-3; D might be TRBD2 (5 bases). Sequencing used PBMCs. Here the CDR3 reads CASSPGSGADTQYF. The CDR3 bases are TGTGCCAGCAGCCCCGGCAGCGGCGCAGATACGCAGTATTTT.